The 16 T cell receptor beta chains given below trace back to one sample, sequenced in a study of control samples from healthy donors and cancer patients. Assay used: immunoSEQ multiplex PCR; TCRdb lists only in-frame clones, some missing. The repertoire holds about 120,000 clones, with 80% to 90% as singletons. Material: PBMCs. The receptor source for this set is a woman aged 45-65 years with colorectal cancer.

CDR3 sequence reads: CASTLPNGSKLFF. In DNA, the CDR3 is TGTGCCAGCACCCTTCCGAACGGGTCGAAACTGTTTTTT. The V and J genes are TRBV12-3 or TRBV12-4 and TRBJ1-4; D gene ambiguous. Trimming shortened V by 7 bases and J by 11 bases, and 17 bases separated the two germline ends. The CDR3 runs to 13 residues.

The CDR3 is CASLPTRARTEAFF. The CDR3 region has the DNA TGTGCCAGCCTACCTACGAGGGCAAGGACCGAAGCTTTCTTT. The chain couples TRBV27 to TRBJ1-1, with unresolved D. Looked up from germline, CDR1 is MNHEY and CDR2 is SMNVEV (reference sequence). This CDR3 is 14 amino acids long. V was shortened by 8 bases and J by 8 bases, with 21 bases between the two germline ends.

This rearrangement joins TRBV30 to TRBJ2-1; D call uncertain. V lost 3 bases and J 4 bases, leaving 7 bases between the germline ends. CDR1 is GTSNPN, CDR2 SVGIG, per germline (reference sequence). This CDR3 is 12 amino acids long. The CDR3 DNA is TGTGCCTGGAGCTTTTTGTACAATGAGCAGTTCTTC. Its translation is CAWSFLYNEQFF.

The chain links TRBV29-1 to TRBJ1-4, with a weak D call TRBD1 (5 bases). V lost 4 bases and J lost 5, with 11 bases in between. The length of the CDR3 is 13 residues. Per the germline V gene, CDR1 is SQVTM and CDR2 is ANQGSEA. The chain's CDR3 is CSVGRGGNEKLFF. CDR3 sequence (DNA): TGCAGCGTTGGGCGGGGGGGAAATGAAAAACTGTTTTTT.

The chain has TRBV29-1 and TRBJ2-2; D is undetermined. The V end lost 4 bases, the J end lost 4 bases, and 7 bases lay between the germline ends. Germline V gene sequence: CDR1 SQVTM, CDR2 ANQGSEA. The CDR3 length is 12 residues. In DNA, the CDR3 is TGCAGCGTTGTGGGTGGCACCGGGGAGCTGTTTTTT. As protein: CSVVGGTGELFF.

CDR3 nucleotides: TGCGCCAGCAGCCCCGGACAGTTAAGGGGCACTGAAGCTTTCTTT. It is translated as CASSPGQLRGTEAFF. This chain joins TRBV10-1 and TRBJ1-1, with a weak D call TRBD1 (6 bases). The germline CDR1 and CDR2 sequences are WNHNN and SYGVQD (reference sequence). V was shortened by 6 bases and J by 4 bases, with 18 bases between the two germline ends. The length of the CDR3 is 15 residues.

V is TRBV7-8 and J is TRBJ2-5; TRBD2 matches at 11 bases. The CDR3 sequence is 14 residues long. Germline values: CDR1 SGHVS, CDR2 FQNEAQ. V was pared by 5 bases and J by 5 bases, with 4 bases of the junction left unmatched. CDR3 protein: CASSAPSGGETQYF. DNA for the CDR3: TGTGCCAGCAGCGCCCCTAGCGGGGGGGAGACCCAGTACTTC. The whole variable domain, remainder taken from reference TRBV7-8 and TRBJ2-5, is GAGVSQSPRYKVAKRGQDVALRCDPISGHVSLFWYQQALGQGPEFLTYFQNEAQLDKSGLPSDRFFAERPEGSVSTLKIQRTQQEDSAVYLCASSAPSGGETQYFGPGTRLLVL.

The J gene is TRBJ2-5, the V gene TRBV10-2; D might be TRBD2 (6 bases). Trimming shortened V by 2 bases and J by 2 bases, and 12 bases separated the two germline ends. The CDR3 runs 15 residues. CDR1 and CDR2 (germline): WSHSY, SAAADI. The CDR3, as DNA: TGCGCCAGCAGTGAGGGGGGGTGGAATCAAGAGACCCAGTACTTC. Its protein is CASSEGGWNQETQYF.

This sequence joins TRBV27 and TRBJ1-4; 11 nucleotides agree with TRBD1. V shed 6 bases and J 2 bases; nucleotides not matched to a gene: 11. This CDR3 is built from 18 residues. Germline CDR1 reads MNHEY; CDR2 reads SMNVEV (reference sequence). The CDR3, as DNA: TGTGCCAGCAGAGGGGACAGGGGGTATTTGTTTACTAATGAAAAACTGTTTTTT. Translating it yields CASRGDRGYLFTNEKLFF.

This clone was counted only a few times. This sequence joins TRBV10-2 and TRBJ1-1; D gene unclear. Germline lookup yields CDR1 WSHSY and CDR2 SAAADI. V was shortened by 0 bases and J by 8 bases, with 10 bases between the two germline ends. This CDR3 has 13 amino acids. The CDR3 region is CASSESTAAEAFF. DNA of the CDR3: TGCGCCAGCAGTGAGTCGACGGCAGCAGAAGCTTTCTTT.

The V gene is TRBV19, the J gene TRBJ2-7; TRBD1 or TRBD2 may be the D gene (6 bases each). The V end was cut by 3 bases, the J end by 2 bases, with 11 bases between. CDR3 size: 14 residues. CDR1 is LNHDA, CDR2 SQIVND, per germline (reference sequence). The CDR3 nucleotides read TGTGCCAGTAGTATGAGGCGGGACACCTACGAGCAGTACTTC. Translation gives CASSMRRDTYEQYF. Together with reference TRBV19 and TRBJ2-7, the CDR3 gives the full variable domain: DGGITQSPKYLFRKEGQNVTLSCEQNLNHDAMYWYRQDPGQGLRLIYYSQIVNDFQKGDIAEGYSVSREKKESFPLTVTSAQKNPTAFYLCASSMRRDTYEQYFGPGTRLTVT.

In its sample, this clone was seen once. The chain is built from TRBV6-5 and TRBJ1-1; D call uncertain. This CDR3 has 13 amino acids. V was trimmed by 8 bases and J by 6 bases, leaving 16 bases between them. Germline CDR1 reads MNHEY; CDR2 reads SVGAGI. The CDR3 is CASPKAVTAEAFF. Here the CDR3 DNA reads TGTGCCAGCCCGAAGGCGGTTACAGCTGAAGCTTTCTTT.

The gene calls are TRBV19 and TRBJ2-3; D possibly uses TRBD1 or TRBD2 (5 bases each). Germline V gene data show CDR1 as LNHDA and CDR2 as SQIVND (reference sequence). V lost 2 bases, J lost 5 bases, and 11 bases lay in between. This CDR3 comprises 14 residues. The CDR3 DNA is TGTGCCAGTAGTATAAATACGGGGCTAGATACGCAGTATTTT. Its translation: CASSINTGLDTQYF.

The V gene is TRBV5-1, the J gene TRBJ2-7, with D perhaps assigned TRBD1 or TRBD2 (6 bases each). Germline-derived CDR1 and CDR2 are SGHRS and YFSETQ. V dropped 1 base and J dropped 9 bases, with 17 bases sitting between them. The CDR3 runs to 14 residues. CDR3 loop: CASSLMGGRERQYF. Written as DNA, the CDR3 is TGCGCCAGCAGCTTGATGGGGGGCAGAGAGCGGCAGTACTTC.

The chain employs TRBV7-9 and TRBJ1-3, with D possibly matching TRBD1 (6 bases). Germline loops: CDR1 SEHNR, CDR2 FQNEAQ (reference sequence). This CDR3 is 15 amino acids long. Trimming took off 5 bases at V and 8 bases at J, with 19 bases between the two ends. CDR3 DNA: TGTGCCAGCAGCCTCGCTCCGGGGGGCGGATACACCATATATTTT. This gives the protein CASSLAPGGGYTIYF.

The gene calls are TRBV5-6 and TRBJ2-3; the D call may be TRBD1 or TRBD2 (5 bases each). The CDR3 runs 18 residues. CDR1 is SGHDT, CDR2 YYEEEE, per germline. V gave up 4 bases and J gave up 3 bases, with 24 bases separating them. Here the CDR3 reads CASSPDFGDREGTDTQYF. DNA for the CDR3: TGTGCCAGCAGCCCCGATTTTGGGGACCGAGAGGGGACAGATACGCAGTATTTT.